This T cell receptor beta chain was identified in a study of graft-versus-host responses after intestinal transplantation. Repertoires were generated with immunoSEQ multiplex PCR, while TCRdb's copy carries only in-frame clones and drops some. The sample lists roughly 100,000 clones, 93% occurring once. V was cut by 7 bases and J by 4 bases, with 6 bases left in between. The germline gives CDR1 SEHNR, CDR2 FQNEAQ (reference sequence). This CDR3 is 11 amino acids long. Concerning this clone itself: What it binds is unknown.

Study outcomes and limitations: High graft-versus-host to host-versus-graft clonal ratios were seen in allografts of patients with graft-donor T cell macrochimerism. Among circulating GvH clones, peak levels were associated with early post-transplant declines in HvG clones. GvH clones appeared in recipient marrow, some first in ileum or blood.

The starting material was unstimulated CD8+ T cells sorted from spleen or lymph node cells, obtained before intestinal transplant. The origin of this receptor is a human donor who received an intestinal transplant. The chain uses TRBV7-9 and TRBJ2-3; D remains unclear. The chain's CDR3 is CASTLPDTQYF. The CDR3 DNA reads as TGTGCCAGCACCCTTCCAGATACGCAGTATTTT.